These 29 T cell receptor beta chains were sequenced from one sample in a study of tumor and adjacent non-tumor tissue in lung cancer. TCRbeta libraries were built with three rounds of nested PCR, modified from ARM-PCR. TCRdb analysed the multiplex PCR reads with MiXCR anew, one entry per CDR3 protein. The sample gives approximately 100,000 distinct CDR3 sequences, about 61% of which show up once; 19% is in the top ten. This sample's RNA came from whole unsorted tissue. More than 3 cm separated this lung sample from the edge of the tumor. The source material was distant non-tumor lung tissue. The origin of the receptors is a man between 60 and 75 years old with non-small cell lung cancer.

In regard to this clonotype: An end of the junction differs from the germline gene, which may be a read error. This chain joins TRBV12-3 or TRBV12-4 and TRBJ2-3, with TRBD1 matching 11 bases. CDR3 size: 15 residues. CDR3 sequence: CASSLDRGPVDTQYF. CDR3 in DNA: TGTGCCAGCAGTTTGGACAGGGGGCCAGTAGATACGCAATATTTT.

As to this clonotype: At one end the junction does not follow the germline gene, possibly because of a read error. The gene calls are TRBV4-1 and TRBJ2-1, with 12 bases matching TRBD1. Germline V gene sequence: CDR1 MGHRA, CDR2 YSYEKL. The CDR3 contains 17 residues. DNA of the CDR3: TGCGCCAGCAGCCAATCCCCGGGGACAGGGGGCTACAATGAGCAGTGCTTC. It encodes CASSQSPGTGGYNEQCF.

The rearrangement uses TRBV6-6 and TRBJ1-4; TRBD1 agrees at 7 bases. Germline CDR1 and CDR2: MNHNY and SVGAGI (reference sequence). J lost 3 bases, V lost 2 bases, and 9 bases had no gene match. This CDR3 has 17 amino acids. Here the CDR3 DNA reads TGTGCCAGCAGTTACAGTTCTACCGGGACAGCTAATGAAAAACTGTTTTTT. It yields the protein CASSYSSTGTANEKLFF.

Regarding this clonotype: This clone may be a read error of a much larger clone one base away. The rearrangement links TRBV4-2 to TRBJ2-7, with TRBD1 matching over 8 bases. The CDR3 spans 16 residues. Germline loops: CDR1 LGHNA, CDR2 YNFKEQ. This chain's CDR3 is CASNQDPGGSSYEQYF. The DNA for the CDR3 is TGTGCCAGCAACCAAGATCCAGGGGGCTCCTCCTACGAGCAGTACTTC.

With regard to this clonotype: Because it lacks the conserved phenylalanine or tryptophan at the end, this CDR3 is likely a read error. V usage is TRBV4-1 and J usage is TRBJ1-5; a possible D gene is TRBD1 (6 bases). CDR1 is MGHRA and CDR2 is YSYEKL in the germline V gene. The CDR3 has 13 residues. Trimming shortened V by 4 bases and J by 3 bases, and 7 bases separated the two germline ends. The CDR3 here is CASSRGLNQPQHL. CDR3 nucleotide sequence: TGCGCCAGCAGCCGGGGGCTCAATCAGCCCCAGCATCTT.

On this clonotype itself: This may come from a read error, since a much larger clone is one base off. In DNA form, the CDR3 reads TGTGCCAACAGCTTTAGCCCCGGAGAGGGTGATACGCAGTATTTT. This gives the protein CANSFSPGEGDTQYF. The chain joins TRBV7-9 to TRBJ2-3; D might be TRBD2 (5 bases). There are 15 residues in the CDR3. Germline V CDR1 and CDR2: SEHNR, FQNEAQ (reference sequence). The whole variable domain, filled in from reference TRBV7-9 and TRBJ2-3, reads DTGVSQNPRHKITKRGQNVTFRCDPISEHNRLYWYRQTLGQGPEFLTYFQNEAQLEKSRLLSDRFSAERPKGSFSTLEIQRTEQGDSAMYLCANSFSPGEGDTQYFGPGTRLTVL.

This clonotype showed up just a few times. A much bigger clone sits one base away, suggesting this may be a read error. The V and J genes are TRBV6-6 and TRBJ1-5, with D possibly TRBD1 on 5 matching bases. Germline V CDR1 and CDR2: MNHNY, SVGAGI (reference sequence). There are 15 residues in the CDR3. Trimming shortened V by 1 base and J by 6 bases, and 13 bases separated the two germline ends. Here the CDR3 reads CASSYLDGAGQPQHF. CDR3 nucleotide sequence: TGTGCCAGCAGTTACTTGGATGGGGCAGGTCAGCCCCAGCATTTT.

J is TRBJ1-1 and V is TRBV5-1, with 8 bases that match TRBD1. CDR1 is SGHRS and CDR2 is YFSETQ in the germline V gene. With V trimmed by 5 bases and J by 6 bases, 3 bases remained unmatched. The CDR3 covers 12 residues. CDR3 residues: CASSPGGSEAFF. CDR3 bases: TGCGCCAGCAGTCCAGGGGGCTCTGAAGCTTTCTTT.

Regarding this clonotype: A much bigger clone sits one base away, suggesting this may be a read error. The chain uses TRBV20-1 and TRBJ1-2; TRBD1 is a possible D gene (6 bases). V gave up 3 bases and J gave up 6 bases, with 14 bases separating them. Germline V CDR1 and CDR2: DFQATT, SNEGSKA (reference sequence). The CDR3 totals 13 residues. CDR3 loop: CSASFKGEHGYTF. DNA of the CDR3: TGCAGTGCTAGTTTTAAGGGGGAGCATGGCTACACCTTC.

Many counts were recorded for this clonotype. V and J are TRBV5-1 and TRBJ2-3, with unresolved D. The germline CDR1 and CDR2 sequences are SGHRS and YFSETQ. V shed 0 bases and J shed 3 bases, with 5 bases lying between them. The length of the CDR3 is 13 residues. CDR3 region: CASSLVGTDTQYF. The DNA of the CDR3 is TGCGCCAGCAGCTTGGTGGGAACAGATACGCAGTATTTT.

The chain uses TRBV28 and TRBJ2-5; TRBD2 aligns across 7 bases. Germline values: CDR1 MDHEN, CDR2 SYDVKM. The CDR3 consists of 12 residues. Unmatched junction bases numbered 4, after V lost 3 bases and J lost 9 bases. The CDR3 sequence is CASSFWGGAQYF. CDR3 in DNA: TGTGCCAGCAGTTTTTGGGGGGGGGCCCAGTACTTC.

The rearrangement uses TRBV11-2 and TRBJ2-1; possibly TRBD2 for D (6 bases). Germline CDR1 is SGHAT and CDR2 is FQNNGV. Trimming removed 5 bases at V and 4 bases at J, with 15 bases between. The CDR3 consists of 15 residues. In nucleotides, the CDR3 is TGTGCCAGCAGCCCCCGATTTGGAGGGTACAATGAGCAGTTCTTC. Translating gives CASSPRFGGYNEQFF.

The gene calls are TRBV6-2 or TRBV6-3 and TRBJ1-2; TRBD1 matches 7 bases. Germline-derived CDR1 and CDR2 are MNHEY and SVGEGT. This CDR3 has 13 amino acids. V was clipped by 10 bases and J by 4 bases; unmatched bases: 9. The CDR3 loop reads CAIRQQGTYGYTF. The CDR3 nucleotides read TGTGCCATCAGACAACAGGGGACCTATGGCTACACCTTC.

In the case of this clonotype: The germline gene is not matched at one end of the junction; a read error may be the cause. The V and J genes are TRBV12-3 or TRBV12-4 and TRBJ2-1; D tentatively reads TRBD1 or TRBD2 (5 bases each). The CDR3 contains 15 residues. DNA for the CDR3: TGTGTCAGCAGTTCGCAGGGTGGGAGATACAATGAGCAGTTCTTC. Protein product: CVSSSQGGRYNEQFF.

Comment on this clonotype: This clone may be a read error of a much larger clone one base away. The V and J genes are TRBV29-1 and TRBJ1-2; no definite D call. The CDR3 runs to 16 residues. Germline CDR1 is SQVTM and CDR2 is ANQGSEA. CDR3 amino acids: CRVVPYQSSGEDGYTF. The CDR3 region has the DNA TGCAGGGTTGTCCCCTATCAATCCTCGGGAGAAGATGGCTACACCTTC.

This chain links TRBV11-3 with TRBJ2-7, with 8 positions matching TRBD2. The CDR3 has 18 amino acids. The junction had 11 bases not matched to a gene; V was cut back by 1 base and J by 0 bases. Germline lookup yields CDR1 SGHNT and CDR2 YENEEA. CDR3 DNA: TGTGCCAGCAGCTTAGTCGGGGCGGGAGGACTGAGCTCCTACGAGCAGTACTTC. This codes for CASSLVGAGGLSSYEQYF.

On this clonotype itself: A much larger clone sits a single nucleotide away, making a read error possible. The V gene is TRBV7-9, the J gene TRBJ2-5; D is tentatively TRBD1 or TRBD2 (5 bases each). The CDR3 totals 16 residues. Germline CDR1 reads SEHNR; CDR2 reads FQNEAQ (reference sequence). CDR3 sequence (DNA): TGTGCCAACAGCCTCCAGGGCTTGGACTTCGGAGAGACCCAGTACTTC. It specifies CANSLQGLDFGETQYF.

Of note for this clonotype: Since a much larger clone is just one base distant, this may be a read error. Here the CDR3 omits its conserved ending phenylalanine or tryptophan, so a read error is the likely source. The CDR3 DNA is TGCGCCAGCAACGGCTGGGGTAGGACAGGGGCCTCCTACGAGCAGTACTCC. Translated, it gives CASNGWGRTGASYEQYS. V usage is TRBV5-1 and J usage is TRBJ2-7; 9 bases are shared with TRBD1. Trimming took 6 bases from V and 0 from J; bases not matched to a gene: 13. Germline values: CDR1 SGHRS, CDR2 YFSETQ. The CDR3 contains 17 residues.

This clonotype was counted at least ten times. The gene calls are TRBV5-4 and TRBJ2-7, with 14 bases lining up with TRBD2. J lost 5 bases, V lost 0 bases, and 1 base had no gene match. CDR3 length: 15 residues. Germline V gene data show CDR1 as SGHNT and CDR2 as YYREEE (reference sequence). CDR3 nucleotides: TGTGCCAGCAGCTTGGGGGGACTAGCGGGGGACGAGCAGTACTTC. It yields the protein CASSLGGLAGDEQYF.

This clonotype was recorded once. The gene calls are TRBV6-1 and TRBJ2-3; D may be TRBD1 or TRBD2 (5 bases each). Germline V gene sequence: CDR1 MNHNS, CDR2 SASEGT. V lost 7 bases and J lost 3, with 17 bases in between. This CDR3 contains 15 residues. This chain's CDR3 is CASTSGDGRTDTQYF. Written as DNA, the CDR3 is TGTGCCAGCACCTCTGGGGACGGACGTACAGATACGCAGTATTTT.

This clonotype was recorded many times. The chain employs TRBV6-1 and TRBJ2-3, with 9 bases fitting TRBD1. This CDR3 comprises 14 residues. Trimming took 8 bases from V and 3 from J; bases not matched to a gene: 6. CDR1 and CDR2 (germline): MNHNS, SASEGT. DNA for the CDR3: TGTGCCAGCTCCCGGGACAGGGCAACAGATACGCAGTATTTT. It yields the protein CASSRDRATDTQYF.

As concerns this clonotype: Sequence at one end of the junction differs from germline and may be a read error. This chain uses TRBV10-2 with TRBJ2-6, with 7 bases that match TRBD2. Per germline, CDR1 WSHSY and CDR2 SAAADI. The CDR3 runs 17 residues. The CDR3 sequence: CPSSEAGRTSGANVLTF. CDR3 in DNA: TGCCCCAGCAGTGAAGCCGGGAGGACCTCTGGGGCCAACGTCCTGACATTC.

With regard to this clonotype: No conserved phenylalanine or tryptophan ends this CDR3, so it is likely a read error. The chain combines TRBV5-4 with TRBJ1-6; D is unclear. Germline V gene lookup returns CDR1 SGHNT and CDR2 YYREEE (reference sequence). This CDR3 region has 14 residues. CDR3 amino acids: CASSLKGSPSPLHY. The CDR3 coding sequence is TGTGCCAGTAGCTTGAAGGGCAGTCCTTCACCCCTCCACTAT.

Comments on this clonotype: A much bigger clone sits one base away, suggesting this may be a read error. The rearrangement joins TRBV12-3 or TRBV12-4 to TRBJ1-4, with no clear D. The CDR3 sequence is 12 residues long. The CDR3 reads CARSFGVEKLFF. CDR3 coding DNA: TGTGCCAGGAGTTTCGGGGTTGAAAAACTGTTTTTT.

With respect to this clonotype: This CDR3 fails to terminate in the conserved phenylalanine or tryptophan, so it likely reflects a read error. V is TRBV6-5 and J is TRBJ2-7; D gene uncertain. V was cut by 8 bases and J by 4 bases, with 15 bases left in between. Germline lookup yields CDR1 MNHEY and CDR2 SVGAGI. This CDR3 region has 13 residues. CDR3 coding DNA: TGTGCCAGCGGCTCTTTACGGGCTTACGAGCAGTACCTC. Translation: CASGSLRAYEQYL.

Points on this clonotype: This clone may be a read error of a much larger clone one base away. The CDR3 sequence is CASSPRTSGEQYF. DNA for the CDR3: TGTGCCAGCAGTCCAAGGACTAGCGGCGAGCAGTACTTC. The chain recombines TRBV6-6 with TRBJ2-7; 10 bases line up with TRBD2. Germline CDR1 is MNHNY and CDR2 is SVGAGI (reference sequence). V shed 5 bases, J shed 6 bases, and the junction held 4 bases outside the gene matches. The CDR3 has 13 residues.

On this clonotype itself: This sequence may be a read error, since a much larger clone differs from it by one base. The chain combines TRBV5-1 with TRBJ2-1; weak D call: TRBD2 (6 bases). CDR3 length equals 15 residues. The germline CDR1 and CDR2 sequences are SGHRS and YFSETQ. For the CDR3, the DNA is TGCGCCAGCAGCCTAGCGAGTAGAGGCTTCAATGAGCAGTCCTTC. This translates into CASSLASRGFNEQSF. Together with reference TRBV5-1 and TRBJ2-1, the CDR3 gives the full variable domain: KAGVTQTPRYLIKTRGQQVTLSCSPISGHRSVSWYQQTPGQGLQFLFEYFSETQRNKGNFPGRFSGRQFSNSRSEMNVSTLELGDSALYLCASSLASRGFNEQSFGPGTRLTVL.

There are a few counts of this clonotype. A much larger clone differs by one base, so this may be a read error. The gene calls are TRBV6-6 and TRBJ2-3; D ambiguous. CDR3 size: 12 residues. The germline gives CDR1 MNHNY, CDR2 SVGAGI (reference sequence). CDR3 protein: CASVQTGDRQYF. The CDR3 DNA sequence: TGTGCCAGCGTTCAGACTGGCGATAGGCAGTATTTT.

This clonotype was counted between two and nine times. The chain links TRBV5-1 to TRBJ2-3; D is unclear. In germline, CDR1 is SGHRS, CDR2 YFSETQ. The CDR3 is 15 residues long. V was trimmed by 3 bases and J by 1 base, leaving 12 bases between them. In DNA form, the CDR3 reads TGCGCCAGCAGCTCCTACGGTTTTGGCACAGATACGCAGTATTTT. Amino acids: CASSSYGFGTDTQYF.